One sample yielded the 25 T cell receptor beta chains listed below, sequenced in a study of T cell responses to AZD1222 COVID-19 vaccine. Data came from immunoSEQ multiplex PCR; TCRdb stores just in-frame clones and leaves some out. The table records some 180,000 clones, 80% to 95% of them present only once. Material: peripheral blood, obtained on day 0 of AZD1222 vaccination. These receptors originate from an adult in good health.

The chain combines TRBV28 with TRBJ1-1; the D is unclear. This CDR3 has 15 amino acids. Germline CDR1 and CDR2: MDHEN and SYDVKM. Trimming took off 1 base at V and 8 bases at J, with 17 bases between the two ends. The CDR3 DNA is TGTGCCAGCAGTTTATCTTCGGGCGGTCGGCAGGAAGCTTTCTTT. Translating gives CASSLSSGGRQEAFF.

The CDR3 bases are TGTGCCAGCAGGAGGGACAGGGGGAGGGTGTTCTTC. It codes for CASRRDRGRVFF. V and J are TRBV2 and TRBJ2-1, with 11 bases aligning to TRBD1. Trimming at V came to 6 bases and at J to 15 bases, leaving 7 bases not matched to a gene. CDR3 length: 12 residues. In germline, CDR1 is SNHLY, CDR2 FYNNEI. Together with reference TRBV2 and TRBJ2-1, the CDR3 gives the full variable domain: EPEVTQTPSHQVTQMGQEVILRCVPISNHLYFYWYRQILGQKVEFLVSFYNNEISEKSEIFDDQFSVERPDGSNFTLKIRSTKLEDSAMYFCASRRDRGRVFFGPGTRLTVL.

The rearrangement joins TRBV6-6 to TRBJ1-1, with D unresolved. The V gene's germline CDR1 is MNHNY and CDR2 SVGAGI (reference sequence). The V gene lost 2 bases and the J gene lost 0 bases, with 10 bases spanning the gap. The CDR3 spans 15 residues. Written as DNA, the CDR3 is TGTGCCAGCAGTTACACGAAGGGTATGAACACTGAAGCTTTCTTT. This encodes CASSYTKGMNTEAFF.

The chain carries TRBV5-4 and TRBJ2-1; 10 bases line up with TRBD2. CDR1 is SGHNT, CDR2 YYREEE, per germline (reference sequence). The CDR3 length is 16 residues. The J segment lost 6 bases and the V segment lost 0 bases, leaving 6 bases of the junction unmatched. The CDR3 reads CASSLGLAGVLNEQFF. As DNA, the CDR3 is TGTGCCAGCAGCTTGGGTCTAGCGGGGGTTCTCAATGAGCAGTTCTTC.

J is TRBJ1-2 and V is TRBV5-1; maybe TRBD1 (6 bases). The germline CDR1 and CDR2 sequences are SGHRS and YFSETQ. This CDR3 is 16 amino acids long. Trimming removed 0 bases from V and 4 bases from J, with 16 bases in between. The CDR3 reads CASSLDPAGAGYGYTF. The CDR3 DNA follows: TGCGCCAGCAGCTTGGATCCGGCAGGGGCTGGCTATGGCTACACCTTC.

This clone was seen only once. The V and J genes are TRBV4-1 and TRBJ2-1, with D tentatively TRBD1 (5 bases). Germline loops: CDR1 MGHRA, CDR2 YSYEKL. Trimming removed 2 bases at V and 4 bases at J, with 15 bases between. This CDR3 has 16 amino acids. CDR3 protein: CASSQLDSAIYNEQFF. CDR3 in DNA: TGCGCCAGCAGCCAACTTGACAGCGCGATTTACAATGAGCAGTTCTTC.

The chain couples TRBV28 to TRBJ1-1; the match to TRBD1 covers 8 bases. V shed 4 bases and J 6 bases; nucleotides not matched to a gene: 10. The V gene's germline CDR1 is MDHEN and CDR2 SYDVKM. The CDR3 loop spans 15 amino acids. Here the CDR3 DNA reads TGTGCCAGCAGTTCTCCAGGGGGCCCCAAGGCTGAAGCTTTCTTT. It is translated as CASSSPGGPKAEAFF.

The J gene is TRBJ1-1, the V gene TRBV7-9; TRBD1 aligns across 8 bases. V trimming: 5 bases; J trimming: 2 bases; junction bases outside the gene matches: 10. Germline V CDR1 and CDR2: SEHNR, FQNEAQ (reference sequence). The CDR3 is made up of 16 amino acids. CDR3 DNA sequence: TGTGCCAGCAGCACCCGGACAGGGCGAGGCAACACTGAAGCTTTCTTT. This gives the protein CASSTRTGRGNTEAFF.

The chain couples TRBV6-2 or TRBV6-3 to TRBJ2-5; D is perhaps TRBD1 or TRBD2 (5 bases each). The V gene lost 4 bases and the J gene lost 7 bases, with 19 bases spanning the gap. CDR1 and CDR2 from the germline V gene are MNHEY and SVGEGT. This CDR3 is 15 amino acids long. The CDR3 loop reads CASSSDGTNLGTQYF. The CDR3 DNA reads TGTGCCAGCAGTTCCGACGGGACCAATCTGGGGACCCAGTACTTC.

CDR3 in amino acids: CASSRTASRYEQYF. DNA of the CDR3: TGTGCCAGCAGTCGGACAGCCTCAAGATACGAGCAGTACTTC. The chain is built from TRBV6-5 and TRBJ2-7; possible D gene TRBD1, 6 bases. The CDR3 runs 14 residues. Deletions cut 5 bases from V and 4 bases from J, with 15 bases between. The germline gives CDR1 MNHEY, CDR2 SVGAGI.

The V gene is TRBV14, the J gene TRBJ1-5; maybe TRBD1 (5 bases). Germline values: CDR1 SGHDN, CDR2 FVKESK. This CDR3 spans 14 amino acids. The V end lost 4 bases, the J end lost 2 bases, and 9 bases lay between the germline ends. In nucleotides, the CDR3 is TGTGCCAGCAGCCGGGCGGGGGGCAATCAGCCCCAGCATTTT. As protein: CASSRAGGNQPQHF.

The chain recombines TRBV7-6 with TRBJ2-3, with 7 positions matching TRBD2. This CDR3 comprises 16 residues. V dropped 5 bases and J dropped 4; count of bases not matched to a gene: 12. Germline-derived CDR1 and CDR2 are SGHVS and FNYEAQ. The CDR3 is CASSPETSIVSDTQYF. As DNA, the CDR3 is TGTGCCAGCAGCCCCGAGACTAGCATTGTCTCAGATACGCAGTATTTT.

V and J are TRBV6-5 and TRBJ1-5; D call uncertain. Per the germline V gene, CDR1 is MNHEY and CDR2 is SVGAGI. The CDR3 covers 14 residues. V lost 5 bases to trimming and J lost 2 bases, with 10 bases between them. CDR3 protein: CASSPRGRNQPQHF. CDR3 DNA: TGTGCCAGCAGTCCCCGTGGCCGCAATCAGCCCCAGCATTTT.

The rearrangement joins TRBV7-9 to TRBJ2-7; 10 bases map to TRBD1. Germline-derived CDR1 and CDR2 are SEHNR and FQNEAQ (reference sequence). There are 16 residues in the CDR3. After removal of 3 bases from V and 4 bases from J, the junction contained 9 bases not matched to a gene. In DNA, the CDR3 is TGTGCCAGCAGCTTTACCGGGACAGGGGATGGGTACGAGCAGTACTTC. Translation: CASSFTGTGDGYEQYF.

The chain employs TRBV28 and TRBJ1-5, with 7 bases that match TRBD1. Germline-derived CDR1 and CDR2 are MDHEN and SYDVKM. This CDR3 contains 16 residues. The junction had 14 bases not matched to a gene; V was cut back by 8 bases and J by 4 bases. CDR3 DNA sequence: TGTGCCAGCTCCTCAGGGGGGGCCCACCTAAATCAGCCCCAGCATTTT. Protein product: CASSSGGAHLNQPQHF.

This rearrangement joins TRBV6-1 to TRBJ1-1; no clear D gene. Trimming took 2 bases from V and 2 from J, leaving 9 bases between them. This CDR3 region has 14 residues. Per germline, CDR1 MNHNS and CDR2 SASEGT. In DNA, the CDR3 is TGTGCCAGCAGTGAAACGACGGGAAACACTGAAGCTTTCTTT. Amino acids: CASSETTGNTEAFF.

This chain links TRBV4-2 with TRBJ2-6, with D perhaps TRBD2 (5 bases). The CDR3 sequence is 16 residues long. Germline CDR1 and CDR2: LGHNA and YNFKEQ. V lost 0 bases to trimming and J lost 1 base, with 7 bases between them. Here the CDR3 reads CASSQERGSGANVLTF. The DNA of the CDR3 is TGTGCCAGCAGCCAAGAGAGAGGGTCTGGGGCCAACGTCCTGACTTTC.

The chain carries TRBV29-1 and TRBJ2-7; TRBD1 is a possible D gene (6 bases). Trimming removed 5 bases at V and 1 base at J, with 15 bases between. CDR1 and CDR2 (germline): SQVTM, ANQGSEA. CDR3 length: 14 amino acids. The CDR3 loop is CSVSGTTESYEQYF. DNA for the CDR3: TGCAGCGTTTCCGGGACAACCGAGTCCTACGAGCAGTACTTC.

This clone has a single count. CDR3 region: CASSDRSGGGNTIYF. The DNA for the CDR3 is TGTGCCAGCAGCGACAGGTCCGGGGGTGGGAACACCATATATTTT. The V call is TRBV6-6, the J call TRBJ1-3; tentative D call: TRBD1 (6 bases). This CDR3 contains 15 residues. Trimming took off 6 bases at V and 7 bases at J, with 19 bases between the two ends. The V gene's germline CDR1 is MNHNY and CDR2 SVGAGI (reference sequence).

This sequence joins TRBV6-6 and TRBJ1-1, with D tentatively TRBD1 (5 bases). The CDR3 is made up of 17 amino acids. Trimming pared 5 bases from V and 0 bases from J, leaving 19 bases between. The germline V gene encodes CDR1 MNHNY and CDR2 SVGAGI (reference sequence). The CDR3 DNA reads TGTGCCAGCAGTCCCCTAAATCCGGGGCGGGTGAACACTGAAGCTTTCTTT. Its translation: CASSPLNPGRVNTEAFF.

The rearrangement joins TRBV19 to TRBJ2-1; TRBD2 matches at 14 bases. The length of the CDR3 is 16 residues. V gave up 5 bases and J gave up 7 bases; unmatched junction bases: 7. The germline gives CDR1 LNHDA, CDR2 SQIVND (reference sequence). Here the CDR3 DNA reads TGTGCCAGTAGTTTCACGGGACTAGCGGGAGCTAATGAGCAGTTCTTC. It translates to CASSFTGLAGANEQFF.

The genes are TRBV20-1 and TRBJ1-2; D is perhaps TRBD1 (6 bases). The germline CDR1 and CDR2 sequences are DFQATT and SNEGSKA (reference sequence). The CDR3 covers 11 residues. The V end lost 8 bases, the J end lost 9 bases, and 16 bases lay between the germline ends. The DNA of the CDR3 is TGCAGTCCGAAAACGGGGGCCAGCTACACCTTC. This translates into CSPKTGASYTF.

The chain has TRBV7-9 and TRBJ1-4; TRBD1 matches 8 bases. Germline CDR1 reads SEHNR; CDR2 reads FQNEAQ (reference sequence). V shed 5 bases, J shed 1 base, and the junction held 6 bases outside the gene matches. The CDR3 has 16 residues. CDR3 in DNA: TGTGCCAGCAGCCACGGGACAGGAGGAACTAATGAAAAACTGTTTTTT. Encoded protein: CASSHGTGGTNEKLFF. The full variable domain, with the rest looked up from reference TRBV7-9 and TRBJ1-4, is DTGVSQNPRHKITKRGQNVTFRCDPISEHNRLYWYRQTLGQGPEFLTYFQNEAQLEKSRLLSDRFSAERPKGSFSTLEIQRTEQGDSAMYLCASSHGTGGTNEKLFFGSGTQLSVL.

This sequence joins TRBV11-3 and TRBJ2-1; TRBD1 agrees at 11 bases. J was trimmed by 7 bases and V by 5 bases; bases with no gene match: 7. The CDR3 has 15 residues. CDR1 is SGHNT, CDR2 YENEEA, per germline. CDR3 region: CASSAGTGGGNEQFF. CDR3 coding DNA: TGTGCCAGCAGCGCGGGGACAGGGGGTGGGAATGAGCAGTTCTTC.

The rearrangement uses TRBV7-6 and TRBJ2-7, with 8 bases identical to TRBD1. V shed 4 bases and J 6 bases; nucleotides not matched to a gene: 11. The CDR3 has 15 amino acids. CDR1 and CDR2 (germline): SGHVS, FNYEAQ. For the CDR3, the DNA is TGTGCCAGCAGCTCCACCGGACAGGGTATAGGCGAGCAGTACTTC. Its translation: CASSSTGQGIGEQYF.